The source of this T cell receptor (beta chain) is a study of CD8+ T cells in alopecia areata. Study-wide results and caveats: Having just one nonresponder leaves the connection between baseline CD8+ expansion and response unresolved. With patients, TCR sharing proved less clear than in mice, a difference possibly related to HLA. Sequencing of scalp tissue also captures the resident alphabeta T cells of normal skin.

Germline lookup yields CDR1 MNHEY and CDR2 SVGAGI. V was trimmed by 6 bases and J by 2 bases, leaving 13 bases between them. There are 14 residues in the CDR3. With regard to this clone: Its antigen is still unknown.

Treatment specified: oral pan-JAK inhibitor, 5-10 mg twice daily. The study team obtained lesional scalp punch biopsies and peripheral blood from alopecia areata patients. Extraction of RNA preceded its reverse transcription into cDNA, which served as the sequencing template. Some clones are missing from TCRdb's copy, which holds only in-frame ones; the method was immunoSEQ multiplex PCR. The data hold about 160,000 clones, with 60% observed a single time. J is TRBJ2-5 and V is TRBV6-5, with D possibly being TRBD2 (5 bases). The sample consisted of CD4+ T cells sorted from blood, taken at week 24, from a patient treated with tofacitinib. The TCR originated in a human donor with alopecia areata. As DNA, the CDR3 is TGTGCCAGCAGCCGCGCGGGTTTGCAAGAGACCCAGTACTTC. Translating it yields CASSRAGLQETQYF.